This T cell receptor beta chain originates from a study of cytomegalovirus exposure and HLA in healthy donors. The V gene's germline CDR1 is SNHLY and CDR2 FYNNEI. The CDR3 is 16 residues long. V lost 6 bases and J lost 4; bases outside the gene matches: 10. Data came from immunoSEQ multiplex PCR; TCRdb stores just in-frame clones and leaves some out. Here the sample spans 50,000 to 80,000 clones, approximately 90% being singletons. These donors were members of the approximately 120-subject validation cohort, a group separate from the roughly 700-subject first cohort. The sequence came from a woman between 18 and 29 years old in good health and CMV-seronegative. The specimen was PBMCs. This chain joins TRBV2 and TRBJ2-7; 12 nucleotides match TRBD1. CDR3 region: CASRPGQGARGYEQYF. The CDR3 nucleotides read TGTGCCAGCAGGCCGGGACAGGGGGCGCGCGGGTACGAGCAGTACTTC.